Below are 11 T cell receptor beta chains sequenced from a single sample in a study of cytomegalovirus exposure and HLA in healthy donors. PCR amplification relied on 60 Vbeta primers (plus 13 Jbeta primers). Assay used: immunoSEQ multiplex PCR; TCRdb lists only in-frame clones, some missing. Of roughly 100,000 clones listed, 82% are singletons. Sequences were obtained from PBMCs. Receptors were obtained from a man aged 30 to 39 in good health and CMV-seropositive.

The chain recombines TRBV11-3 with TRBJ2-1; 10 bases are a match to TRBD2. The CDR3 loop spans 15 amino acids. Unmatched junction bases numbered 6, after V lost 2 bases and J lost 8 bases. Germline assignment: CDR1 SGHNT and CDR2 YENEEA. The CDR3 bases are TGTGCCAGCAGCTTAAGATTAGCGGGGGGTGATGAGCAGTTCTTC. It yields the protein CASSLRLAGGDEQFF.

This clone was found once. The V gene is TRBV11-3, the J gene TRBJ2-1, with a tentative D call TRBD1 (6 bases). Germline-derived CDR1 and CDR2 are SGHNT and YENEEA. The CDR3 is made up of 20 amino acids. V was trimmed by 5 bases and J by 1 base, leaving 27 bases between them. The CDR3 sequence: CASSQGKGDRQLLSYNEQFF. CDR3 DNA: TGTGCCAGCAGCCAAGGGAAAGGAGACAGGCAGCTTTTGTCCTACAATGAGCAGTTCTTC.

The genes are TRBV2 and TRBJ2-7; D is ambiguous. This CDR3 is 14 amino acids long. Looked up from germline, CDR1 is SNHLY and CDR2 is FYNNEI. V dropped 2 bases and J dropped 0 bases, with 8 bases sitting between them. As DNA, the CDR3 is TGTGCCAGCAGTGAACTCCTCAGCTCCTACGAGCAGTACTTC. This translates into CASSELLSSYEQYF.

This chain joins TRBV6-1 and TRBJ2-7; 9 nucleotides agree with TRBD1. CDR3 length equals 13 residues. Germline trimming cut 8 bases from V and 1 base from J; bases unmatched to any gene: 3. CDR1 is MNHNS and CDR2 is SASEGT in the germline V gene. The DNA of the CDR3 is TGTGCCAGCGGGGACAGGGCTTCCTACGAGCAGTACTTC. As protein: CASGDRASYEQYF.

This chain joins TRBV20-1 and TRBJ2-5, with a possible D match to TRBD2 (6 bases). The germline V gene encodes CDR1 DFQATT and CDR2 SNEGSKA (reference sequence). This CDR3 spans 11 amino acids. This CDR3 reads CSRRDQETQYF. The CDR3 DNA reads TGCAGCCGGAGGGATCAAGAGACCCAGTACTTC.

The rearrangement links TRBV9 to TRBJ2-1, with 7 nucleotides matching TRBD2. This CDR3 spans 17 amino acids. Germline assignment: CDR1 SGDLS and CDR2 YYNGEE. Trimming at V came to 4 bases and at J to 1 base, leaving 11 bases not matched to a gene. CDR3 protein: CASSPFGGGLSYNEQFF. As DNA, the CDR3 is TGTGCCAGCAGCCCCTTTGGGGGAGGGCTTTCCTACAATGAGCAGTTCTTC.

V gene TRBV23-1 combines with J gene TRBJ2-7, with D possibly matching TRBD1 (5 bases). TRBV23-1 is recorded as an ORF, its role being uncertain. CDR3 length equals 14 residues. V was shortened by 4 bases and J by 3 bases, with 13 bases between the two germline ends. CDR3: CASSRVSRVYEQYF. For the CDR3, the DNA is TGCGCCAGCAGTCGAGTGAGCAGGGTCTACGAGCAGTACTTC.

DNA for the CDR3: TGTGCCAGCAGCTTGGGCCGGGACAGGGTGCGAGGCACTGAAGCTTTCTTT. It translates to CASSLGRDRVRGTEAFF. The V gene is TRBV5-6, the J gene TRBJ1-1; 9 bases map to TRBD1. The CDR3 totals 17 residues. The germline V gene encodes CDR1 SGHDT and CDR2 YYEEEE. Germline trimming cut 0 bases from V and 4 bases from J; bases unmatched to any gene: 10.

The chain employs TRBV9 and TRBJ2-1; 8 bases fit TRBD2. With 3 bases clipped from V and 0 bases from J, the junction kept 8 bases outside the gene matches. The CDR3 contains 17 residues. Germline CDR1 and CDR2: SGDLS and YYNGEE. CDR3 bases: TGTGCCAGCAGCGGGTCTCAGCGGGGGAGCTCCTACAATGAGCAGTTCTTC. Translated, it gives CASSGSQRGSSYNEQFF.

This clone was counted only a few times. The genes are TRBV7-9 and TRBJ1-1; D not resolved. CDR3 length equals 14 residues. CDR1 is SEHNR, CDR2 FQNEAQ, per germline (reference sequence). The V end lost 3 bases, the J end lost 1 base, and 9 bases lay between the germline ends. Here the CDR3 reads CASSLLPGNTEAFF. CDR3 sequence (DNA): TGTGCCAGCAGCTTGTTACCAGGGAACACTGAAGCTTTCTTT.

The V call is TRBV19, the J call TRBJ2-3; TRBD1 agrees at 9 bases. Germline V gives CDR1 LNHDA, CDR2 SQIVND (reference sequence). After removal of 3 bases from V and 2 bases from J, the junction contained 6 bases not matched to a gene. CDR3 length: 16 residues. The CDR3 DNA reads TGTGCCAGTAGTATTGTAGGACAGGGGCTCACAGATACGCAGTATTTT. Its translation is CASSIVGQGLTDTQYF. Complete variable domain (other parts from reference TRBV19 and TRBJ2-3): DGGITQSPKYLFRKEGQNVTLSCEQNLNHDAMYWYRQDPGQGLRLIYYSQIVNDFQKGDIAEGYSVSREKKESFPLTVTSAQKNPTAFYLCASSIVGQGLTDTQYFGPGTRLTVL.